Below, 18 T cell receptor beta chains from the same sample are listed, as sequenced in a study of shared clonotypes between healthy human individuals. CD45RO negativity and positive selection for CCR7 defined naive CD8 cells, a population that excluded terminally differentiated effector memory CD45RA+ cells. The protocol was immunoSEQ multiplex PCR, while the TCRdb copy is restricted to in-frame clones and leaves out a portion. The data hold 700,000 to 950,000 clones, with approximately 96% observed a single time. The specimen was naive CD8+ T cells sorted from blood. Source of these receptors: a man under 40 in good health.

The CDR3 loop is CASSPRPSYSYEQYF. The CDR3 region has the DNA TGTGCCAGCAGCCCACGCCCTTCATACTCCTACGAGCAGTACTTC. The chain carries TRBV9 and TRBJ2-7; D is ambiguous. Germline CDR1 SGDLS, CDR2 YYNGEE. CDR3 size: 15 residues. V was pared by 4 bases and J by 0 bases, with 14 bases between.

With regard to this clone: Other DNA sequences from this sample encode an identical CDR3 as well. The chain recombines TRBV9 with TRBJ2-7, with D perhaps matching TRBD1 (6 bases). V lost 4 bases, J lost 2 bases, and 10 bases lay in between. The CDR3 runs 13 residues. CDR1 SGDLS and CDR2 YYNGEE come from the germline V gene. The CDR3: CASSLGGTYEQYF. DNA for the CDR3: TGTGCCAGCAGCCTTGGGGGCACCTACGAGCAGTACTTC. The complete variable domain, with remaining parts taken from reference TRBV9 and TRBJ2-7, reads DSGVTQTPKHLITATGQRVTLRCSPRSGDLSVYWYQQSLDQGLQFLIQYYNGEERAKGNILERFSAQQFPDLHSELNLSSLELGDSALYFCASSLGGTYEQYFGPGTRLTVT.

The rearrangement links TRBV6-5 to TRBJ1-4; 8 nucleotides match TRBD1. V dropped 6 bases and J dropped 5; count of bases not matched to a gene: 8. Per the germline V gene, CDR1 is MNHEY and CDR2 is SVGAGI. This CDR3 region has 15 residues. In nucleotides, the CDR3 is TGTGCCAGCAGCCCCTCAGGGGGCCCGAATGAAAAACTGTTTTTT. Its translation is CASSPSGGPNEKLFF.

A note on this clone: A much larger clone differs by one base, so this may be a read error. Other DNA sequences from this sample encode an identical CDR3 as well. This chain uses TRBV9 with TRBJ1-1; no clear D. The CDR3 spans 13 residues. Trimming cost V 0 bases and J 1 base, with 4 bases left between them. Germline lookup yields CDR1 SGDLS and CDR2 YYNGEE. CDR3 DNA: TGTGCCAGCAGCGTAGGAAGGAACACTGAAGCTTTCTTT. Encoded protein: CASSVGRNTEAFF.

This chain joins TRBV7-2 and TRBJ2-3, with no clear D. CDR1 is SGHTA and CDR2 is FQGNSA in the germline V gene. The V end was cut by 3 bases, the J end by 7 bases, with 5 bases between. CDR3 length: 11 residues. The CDR3 nucleotides read TGTGCCAGCAGCTTTGGGCATACGCAGTATTTT. Residues: CASSFGHTQYF.

The J gene is TRBJ2-1, the V gene TRBV15, with D uncertain. This CDR3 region has 13 residues. Between the trimmed V and J ends, which lost 5 bases and 8 bases, there was a span of 13 bases. The germline CDR1 and CDR2 sequences are LNHNV and YYDKDF (reference sequence). The CDR3 DNA sequence: TGTGCCACCAGCGGTGGCCTGGGCGATGAGCAGTTCTTC. Protein product: CATSGGLGDEQFF.

The chain uses TRBV29-1 and TRBJ2-1; no firm D call. The V end lost 4 bases, the J end lost 2 bases, and 18 bases lay between the germline ends. The germline CDR1 and CDR2 sequences are SQVTM and ANQGSEA. The length of the CDR3 is 16 residues. The CDR3 DNA is TGCAGCGTTGTGCCGGCTGACCGGAAGACCTACAATGAGCAGTTCTTC. Translating it yields CSVVPADRKTYNEQFF.

The chain carries TRBV11-3 and TRBJ2-1; 11 bases agree with TRBD2. Germline CDR1 SGHNT, CDR2 YENEEA. The trim removed 0 bases at V and 3 bases at J, leaving 1 base unmatched. The length of the CDR3 is 16 residues. CDR3 nucleotides: TGTGCCAGCAGCTTAGATGGACTAGCGGGCTACAATGAGCAGTTCTTC. This translates into CASSLDGLAGYNEQFF.

This clone was counted between two and nine times. This sequence joins TRBV18 and TRBJ1-3; possibly TRBD1 for D (5 bases). Deletions cut 0 bases from V and 2 bases from J, with 8 bases between. The CDR3 totals 15 residues. Germline-derived CDR1 and CDR2 are KGHSH and LQKENI. The chain's CDR3 is CASSPPGPPGNTIYF. The CDR3 DNA sequence: TGTGCCAGCTCACCACCGGGACCGCCTGGAAACACCATATATTTT.

This chain joins TRBV19 and TRBJ2-1; D might be TRBD2 (5 bases). Germline CDR1 LNHDA, CDR2 SQIVND (reference sequence). The length of the CDR3 is 14 residues. V lost 3 bases and J lost 0, with 6 bases in between. CDR3 in DNA: TGTGCCAGTAGTATGGAGGACTCCTACAATGAGCAGTTCTTC. Translating gives CASSMEDSYNEQFF.

The V and J genes are TRBV7-6 and TRBJ2-7, with 10 bases lining up with TRBD2. The CDR3 has 16 residues. The germline V gene encodes CDR1 SGHVS and CDR2 FNYEAQ. The ends lost 5 bases at V and 5 bases at J; junction bases unmatched: 12. For the CDR3, the DNA is TGTGCCAGCAGCACAGGGGCAGCGGGAGGGTCCCACGAGCAGTACTTC. Translating it yields CASSTGAAGGSHEQYF.

The V gene is TRBV28, the J gene TRBJ2-7, with 13 bases lining up with TRBD2. The germline V gene has CDR1 MDHEN and CDR2 SYDVKM. V dropped 4 bases and J dropped 7; count of bases not matched to a gene: 7. The CDR3 has 15 amino acids. Written as DNA, the CDR3 is TGTGCCAGCAGTTCGAGAGGACTAGCGGGAGTGGAGCAGTACTTC. Translated, it gives CASSSRGLAGVEQYF.

The V call is TRBV7-2, the J call TRBJ2-7, with D uncertain. This CDR3 has 13 amino acids. The germline V gene has CDR1 SGHTA and CDR2 FQGNSA. The germline V and J ends were trimmed by 3 bases and 4 bases, with 10 bases remaining between them. CDR3 DNA: TGTGCCAGCAGCTTTCGGCTCCATTACGAGCAGTACTTC. Translation: CASSFRLHYEQYF.

V gene TRBV5-1 combines with J gene TRBJ2-3, with a possible D match to TRBD2 (5 bases). The CDR3 sequence is 16 residues long. Trimming left V 4 bases short and J 5 bases short, with 20 bases between. The germline gives CDR1 SGHRS, CDR2 YFSETQ. This CDR3 reads CASSPTGESLGDTQYF. CDR3 DNA: TGCGCCAGCAGCCCCACCGGGGAGAGCCTGGGAGATACGCAGTATTTT.

This chain connects TRBV4-1 to TRBJ1-5, with a weak D call TRBD1 (6 bases). V lost 3 bases and J lost 6, with 15 bases in between. The CDR3 extends over 15 amino acids. The V gene's germline CDR1 is MGHRA and CDR2 YSYEKL. CDR3 sequence: CASSHGLGGGQPQHF. CDR3 nucleotide sequence: TGCGCCAGCAGCCATGGCTTAGGGGGGGGTCAGCCCCAGCATTTT.

The gene calls are TRBV7-6 and TRBJ2-1, with D perhaps given as TRBD1 or TRBD2 (5 bases each). The CDR3 runs to 15 residues. Trimming took 6 bases from V and 2 from J, leaving 14 bases between them. Germline assignment: CDR1 SGHVS and CDR2 FNYEAQ. The CDR3 sequence: CASSPPGRTYNEQFF. CDR3 bases: TGTGCCAGCAGTCCCCCGGGACGAACCTACAATGAGCAGTTCTTC.

This chain links TRBV4-1 with TRBJ2-7; D not certain. This CDR3 has 11 residues. Trimming left V 11 bases short and J 5 bases short, with 13 bases between. Germline lookup yields CDR1 MGHRA and CDR2 YSYEKL. CDR3 in DNA: TGCGCCGCAGGCCCCTTCCACGAGCAGTACTTC. Translated: CAAGPFHEQYF.

The CDR3 here is CASSHGWLAGGRSTDTQYF. The DNA for the CDR3 is TGTGCCAGCAGCCATGGGTGGCTAGCGGGAGGGCGGTCCACAGATACGCAGTATTTT. The gene calls are TRBV7-6 and TRBJ2-3; 12 bases match TRBD2. The V and J ends lost 5 bases and 2 bases, in that order; junction bases with no gene match: 14. Germline V gene lookup returns CDR1 SGHVS and CDR2 FNYEAQ. The CDR3 has 19 residues.